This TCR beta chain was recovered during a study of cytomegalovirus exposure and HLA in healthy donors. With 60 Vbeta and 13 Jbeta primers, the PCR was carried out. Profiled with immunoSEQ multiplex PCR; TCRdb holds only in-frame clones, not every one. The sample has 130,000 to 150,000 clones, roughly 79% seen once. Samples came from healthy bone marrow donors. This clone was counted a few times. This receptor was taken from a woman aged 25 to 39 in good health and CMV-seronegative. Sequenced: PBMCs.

CDR3 in DNA: TGTGCCACCAGCAGAGACCTCCCGGACAGGGGACCTGAAGCTTTCTTT. Its protein product is CATSRDLPDRGPEAFF. The rearrangement joins TRBV15 to TRBJ1-1, with TRBD1 matching 9 bases. CDR3 length: 16 residues. V lost 0 bases, J lost 6 bases, and 8 bases stayed unmatched. The V gene's germline CDR1 is LNHNV and CDR2 YYDKDF (reference sequence).